This T cell receptor beta chain was sequenced for a study of CD8 T cells in Susac syndrome. This clonotype was seen only once. CDR1 and CDR2 from the germline V gene are DFQATT and SNEGSKA (reference sequence). Trimming removed 5 bases from V and 0 bases from J, with 10 bases in between. The CDR3 is 13 residues long. An input of about 0.45 to 1 ug of RNA was subjected to reverse transcription using random hexamers. TCRdb analysed the immunoSEQ multiplex PCR reads with MiXCR anew, one entry per CDR3 protein. The sample carries 120,000 to 150,000 distinct CDR3 sequences, approximately 94% recorded once.

The receptor was derived from a human donor in good health. Material: CD4+ T cells from PBMCs. The chain couples TRBV20-1 to TRBJ1-1; D gene unclear. In nucleotides, the CDR3 is TGCAGTGCTGGCCCCGAGGTGAACACTGAAGCTTTCTTT. Encoded protein: CSAGPEVNTEAFF.